This T cell receptor (beta chain) was captured by sequencing in a study of blood T cells in healthy people across ages. Study outcomes and limitations: Fewer expanded clones and more diversity marked long-lived versus aged donors. With unsorted PBMCs, a conclusive comparison of naive versus antigen-experienced cells was not possible.

Isolation per sample recovered at least 6 million PBMCs. Sample-barcoded 5' priming and a J-beta primer mix drove a second PCR of roughly 7 to 11 cycles. Each sample provided no less than 3 million CDR3-containing paired-end reads. From the 5' RACE reads, TCRdb called clonotypes with MiXCR, one entry per CDR3 protein. Among under 750,000 distinct CDR3 sequences listed, less than 60% were seen once. The V segment lost 5 bases and the J segment 2 bases; nucleotides outside the gene matches: 9. CDR1 and CDR2 from the germline V gene are MNHNY and SVGAGI (reference sequence). The CDR3 length is 16 residues. Points on this clonotype: Its specificity is not known.

The specimen was blood. The chain uses TRBV6-6 and TRBJ2-1, with 7 nucleotides matching TRBD2. The TCR was taken from an older man in good health. Here the CDR3 reads CASSRGAGPTYNEQFF. CDR3 nucleotide sequence: TGTGCCAGCAGTCGAGGAGCGGGACCAACCTACAATGAGCAGTTCTTC.